The 9 T cell receptor beta chains below were found in one sample sequenced in a study of cytomegalovirus exposure and HLA in healthy donors. PCR involved 60 Vbeta and 13 Jbeta primers. The repertoire was sequenced with immunoSEQ multiplex PCR; TCRdb's copy has only in-frame clones and lacks some. The table includes 100,000 to 150,000 clones, less than 80% detected once. Sequenced material: PBMCs. The receptor source for this set is a man in his fifties in good health and CMV-seronegative.

This chain joins TRBV6-1 and TRBJ2-2, with TRBD2 as a possible D gene (5 bases). CDR1 and CDR2 (germline): MNHNS, SASEGT. This CDR3 has 12 residues. V was shortened by 6 bases and J by 8 bases, with 10 bases between the two germline ends. The CDR3 here is CASSGVRGELFF. CDR3 DNA sequence: TGTGCCAGCAGCGGGGTTAGGGGGGAGCTGTTTTTT.

The chain is built from TRBV5-5 and TRBJ2-1; 8 bases fit TRBD2. The germline V gene encodes CDR1 SGHKS and CDR2 YYEKEE (reference sequence). Trimming cost V 0 bases and J 0 bases; bases outside gene matches: 8. The CDR3 covers 18 residues. The CDR3 sequence: CASSLVGASGSSYNEQFF. The DNA for the CDR3 is TGTGCCAGCAGCTTGGTCGGGGCTAGCGGGTCCTCCTACAATGAGCAGTTCTTC.

This chain joins TRBV7-2 and TRBJ1-2; D is unclear. CDR3 length equals 14 residues. V gave up 1 base and J gave up 4 bases, with 10 bases separating them. The germline gives CDR1 SGHTA, CDR2 FQGNSA. The CDR3 spells CASSLGQVSYGYTF. The CDR3 DNA reads as TGTGCCAGCAGCTTAGGTCAGGTCTCCTATGGCTACACCTTC. Variable domain in full (rest from reference TRBV7-2 and TRBJ1-2): GAGVSQSPSNKVTEKGKDVELRCDPISGHTALYWYRQSLGQGLEFLIYFQGNSAPDKSGLPSDRFSAERTGGSVSTLTIQRTQQEDSAVYLCASSLGQVSYGYTFGSGTRLTVV.

V is TRBV7-9 and J is TRBJ2-1, with 9 bases that match TRBD1. CDR1 is SEHNR, CDR2 FQNEAQ, per germline (reference sequence). This CDR3 spans 17 amino acids. Losses at the gene ends were 1 base for V and 2 bases for J; bases not matched to a gene: 6. DNA of the CDR3: TGTGCCAGCAGCTTAGAGACAGGGGGTTGGACCTACAATGAGCAGTTCTTC. Translation gives CASSLETGGWTYNEQFF. The complete variable domain, with remaining parts taken from reference TRBV7-9 and TRBJ2-1, reads DTGVSQNPRHKITKRGQNVTFRCDPISEHNRLYWYRQTLGQGPEFLTYFQNEAQLEKSRLLSDRFSAERPKGSFSTLEIQRTEQGDSAMYLCASSLETGGWTYNEQFFGPGTRLTVL.

This sequence joins TRBV4-2 and TRBJ2-3, with 11 bases lining up with TRBD2. The CDR3 is 16 residues long. The V gene's germline CDR1 is LGHNA and CDR2 YNFKEQ. Losses at the gene ends were 4 bases for V and 5 bases for J; bases not matched to a gene: 8. The CDR3 is CASSLPGLADLDTQYF. The CDR3 DNA follows: TGTGCCAGCAGCCTCCCGGGACTAGCGGATTTAGATACGCAGTATTTT.

V and J are TRBV7-2 and TRBJ2-7, with D tentatively TRBD2 (6 bases). This CDR3 is 15 amino acids long. The germline V gene has CDR1 SGHTA and CDR2 FQGNSA. V was shortened by 5 bases and J by 1 base, with 15 bases between the two germline ends. The CDR3 coding sequence is TGTGCCAGCAGCCAAACCCCGGGGGTGTCCTACGAGCAGTACTTC. Amino acids: CASSQTPGVSYEQYF.

The chain links TRBV5-4 to TRBJ2-2; 7 bases fit TRBD1. CDR3 length: 17 amino acids. CDR1 and CDR2 (germline): SGHNT, YYREEE (reference sequence). The V segment lost 6 bases and the J segment 2 bases; nucleotides outside the gene matches: 13. The CDR3 sequence: CASTPTNRGGNTGELFF. DNA for the CDR3: TGTGCCAGCACCCCAACCAATCGAGGGGGCAACACCGGGGAGCTGTTTTTT.

The chain employs TRBV7-2 and TRBJ1-2; D perhaps matches TRBD1 (5 bases). Trimming left V 5 bases short and J 4 bases short, with 14 bases between. Germline values: CDR1 SGHTA, CDR2 FQGNSA. The CDR3 runs to 14 residues. The CDR3 spells CASSPADSSYGYTF. Written as DNA, the CDR3 is TGTGCCAGCAGCCCCGCTGACAGCTCCTATGGCTACACCTTC.

The rearrangement uses TRBV5-1 and TRBJ2-1; D may be TRBD2 (5 bases). The CDR3 is made up of 19 amino acids. V was trimmed by 0 bases and J by 0 bases, leaving 19 bases between them. Germline-derived CDR1 and CDR2 are SGHRS and YFSETQ. The CDR3, as DNA: TGCGCCAGCAGCTTGGCTGCGCATCCGGGAATGCCCTCCTACAATGAGCAGTTCTTC. As protein: CASSLAAHPGMPSYNEQFF.